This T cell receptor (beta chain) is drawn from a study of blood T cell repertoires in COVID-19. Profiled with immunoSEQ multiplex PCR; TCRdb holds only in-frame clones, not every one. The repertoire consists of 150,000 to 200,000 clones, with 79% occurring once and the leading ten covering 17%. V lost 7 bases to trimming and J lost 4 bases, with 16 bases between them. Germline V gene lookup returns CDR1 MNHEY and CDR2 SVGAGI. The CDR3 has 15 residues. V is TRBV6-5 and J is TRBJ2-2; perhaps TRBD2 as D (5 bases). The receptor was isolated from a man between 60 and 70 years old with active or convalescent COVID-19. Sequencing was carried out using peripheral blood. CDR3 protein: CASTGEGLLTGELFF. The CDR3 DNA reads TGTGCCAGCACCGGCGAGGGTCTTCTCACCGGGGAGCTGTTTTTT.